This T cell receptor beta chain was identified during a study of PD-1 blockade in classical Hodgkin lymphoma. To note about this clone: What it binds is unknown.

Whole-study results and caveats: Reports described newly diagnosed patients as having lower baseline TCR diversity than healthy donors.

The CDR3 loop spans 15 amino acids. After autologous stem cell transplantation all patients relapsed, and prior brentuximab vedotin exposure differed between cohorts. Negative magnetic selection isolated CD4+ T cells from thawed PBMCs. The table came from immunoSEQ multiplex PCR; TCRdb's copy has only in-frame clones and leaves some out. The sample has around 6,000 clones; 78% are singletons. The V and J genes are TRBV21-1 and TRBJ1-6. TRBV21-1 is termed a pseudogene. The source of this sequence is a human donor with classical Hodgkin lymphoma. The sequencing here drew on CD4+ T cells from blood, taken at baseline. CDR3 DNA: TGTGCCAGCAGGTCGTGGGATACTCATAATTCACCCCTCCACTTT. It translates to CASRSWDTHNSPLHF.